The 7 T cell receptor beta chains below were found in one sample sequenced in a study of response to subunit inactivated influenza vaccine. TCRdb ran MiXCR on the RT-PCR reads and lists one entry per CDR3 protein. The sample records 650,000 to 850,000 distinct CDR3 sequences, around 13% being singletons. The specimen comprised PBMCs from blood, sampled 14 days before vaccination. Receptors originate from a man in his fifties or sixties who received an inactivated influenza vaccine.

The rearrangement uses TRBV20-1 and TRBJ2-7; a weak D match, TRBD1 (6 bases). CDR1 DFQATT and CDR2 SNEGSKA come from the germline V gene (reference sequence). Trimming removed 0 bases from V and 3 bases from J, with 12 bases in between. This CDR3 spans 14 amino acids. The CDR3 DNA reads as TGCAGTGCTAGAGAAAGGGGCAGGGGCTACGAGCAGTACTTC. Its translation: CSARERGRGYEQYF.

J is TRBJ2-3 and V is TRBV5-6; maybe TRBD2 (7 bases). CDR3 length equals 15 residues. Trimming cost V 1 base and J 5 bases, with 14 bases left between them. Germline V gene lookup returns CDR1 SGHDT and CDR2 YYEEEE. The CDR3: CASSLLPGGQDTQYF. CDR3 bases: TGTGCCAGCAGCTTGTTACCGGGGGGCCAAGATACGCAGTATTTT.

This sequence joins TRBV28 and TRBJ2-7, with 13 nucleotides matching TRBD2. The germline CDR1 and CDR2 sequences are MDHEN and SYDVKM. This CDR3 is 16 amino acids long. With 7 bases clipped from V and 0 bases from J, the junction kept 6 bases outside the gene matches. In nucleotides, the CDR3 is TGTGCCAGCATGGAGGGGACTAGCGGGGTCTCCTACGAGCAGTACTTC. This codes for CASMEGTSGVSYEQYF.

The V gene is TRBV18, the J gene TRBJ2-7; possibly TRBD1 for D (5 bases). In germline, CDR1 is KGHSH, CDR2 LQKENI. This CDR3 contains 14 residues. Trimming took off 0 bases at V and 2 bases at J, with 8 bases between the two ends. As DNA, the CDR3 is TGTGCCAGCTCACCACCGCAGGGAACCTACGAGCAGTACTTC. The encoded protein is CASSPPQGTYEQYF.

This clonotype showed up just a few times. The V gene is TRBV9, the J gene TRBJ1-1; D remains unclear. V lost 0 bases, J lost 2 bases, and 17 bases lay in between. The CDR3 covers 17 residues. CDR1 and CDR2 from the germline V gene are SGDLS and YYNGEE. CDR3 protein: CASSVEAGLGGNTEAFF. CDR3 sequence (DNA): TGTGCCAGCAGCGTAGAGGCCGGATTGGGCGGAAACACTGAAGCTTTCTTT.

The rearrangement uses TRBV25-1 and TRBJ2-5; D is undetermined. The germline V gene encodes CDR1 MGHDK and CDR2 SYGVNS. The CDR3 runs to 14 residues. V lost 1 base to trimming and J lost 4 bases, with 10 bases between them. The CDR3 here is CASSEFETPETQYF. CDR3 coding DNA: TGTGCCAGCAGTGAATTCGAAACCCCAGAGACCCAGTACTTC.

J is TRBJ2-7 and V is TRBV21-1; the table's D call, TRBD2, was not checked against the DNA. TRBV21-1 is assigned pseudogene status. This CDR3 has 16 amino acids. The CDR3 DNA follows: TGTGCCAGCATGGGTGGTAGCGGGGCCGTTTCCTACGAGCAGTACTTC. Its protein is CASMGGSGAVSYEQYF.